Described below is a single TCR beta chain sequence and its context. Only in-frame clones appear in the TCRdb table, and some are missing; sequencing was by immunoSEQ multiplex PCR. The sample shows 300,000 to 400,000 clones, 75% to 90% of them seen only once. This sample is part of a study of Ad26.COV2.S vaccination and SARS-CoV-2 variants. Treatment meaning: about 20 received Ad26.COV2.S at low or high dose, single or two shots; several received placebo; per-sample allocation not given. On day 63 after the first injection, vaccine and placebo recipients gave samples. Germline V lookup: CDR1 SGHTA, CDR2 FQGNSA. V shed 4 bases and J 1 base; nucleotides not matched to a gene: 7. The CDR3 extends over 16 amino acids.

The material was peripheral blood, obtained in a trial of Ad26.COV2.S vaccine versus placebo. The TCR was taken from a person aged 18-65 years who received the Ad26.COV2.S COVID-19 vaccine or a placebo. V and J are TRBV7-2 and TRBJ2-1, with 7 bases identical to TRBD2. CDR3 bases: TGTGCCAGCAGCTCAAGCGGGGCGGTGTCCTACAATGAGCAGTTCTTC. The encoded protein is CASSSSGAVSYNEQFF.